A single sample gave rise to the 15 T cell receptor beta chains below, sequenced in a study of T cells in Graves' hyperthyroidism and ophthalmopathy. TCR beta CDR3 region amplification was performed from RNA transcripts. An initial round of RT-PCR targeting the TCR CDR3 relied on the HTBI primer set. Using its own MiXCR run on the multiplex PCR reads, TCRdb lists one record per CDR3 protein. Of roughly 550,000 distinct CDR3 sequences in the sample, approximately 16% were seen once. The sample comprised blood. These receptors were taken from a woman aged 25 to 39 with Graves' ophthalmopathy.

This clonotype was found many times. The chain couples TRBV28 to TRBJ2-5; 12 bases are shared with TRBD2. CDR3 length: 14 residues. V lost 4 bases to trimming and J lost 4 bases; unmatched junction nucleotides: 1. The germline gives CDR1 MDHEN, CDR2 SYDVKM. In DNA form, the CDR3 reads TGTGCCAGCAGTTGGGGACTAGCGGGAGAGACCCAGTACTTC. Its protein product is CASSWGLAGETQYF.

This clonotype was found many times. V and J are TRBV28 and TRBJ1-2; D gene ambiguous. There are 13 residues in the CDR3. V lost 5 bases to trimming and J lost 3 bases, with 10 bases between them. Germline V gene sequence: CDR1 MDHEN, CDR2 SYDVKM. The CDR3 DNA is TGTGCCAGCAGTGATACAGTCGACTATGGCTACACCTTC. Encoded protein: CASSDTVDYGYTF.

The chain links TRBV18 to TRBJ2-7; possibly TRBD2 for D (6 bases). The V and J ends lost 5 bases and 3 bases respectively, with 14 bases between them. CDR1 is KGHSH and CDR2 is LQKENI in the germline V gene. The CDR3 totals 14 residues. Here the CDR3 reads CASSSTGLNYEQYF. The CDR3 nucleotides are TGTGCCAGCTCATCGACGGGACTCAACTACGAGCAGTACTTC.

This clonotype was observed many times. This chain joins TRBV6-2 or TRBV6-3 and TRBJ1-5, with D maybe TRBD1 (5 bases). This CDR3 region has 13 residues. Germline-derived CDR1 and CDR2 are MNHEY and SVGEGT. Trimming left V 2 bases short and J 6 bases short, with 8 bases between. Here the CDR3 DNA reads TGTGCCAGCAGTTACGGGGGGAGTCAGCCCCAGCATTTT. Translating it yields CASSYGGSQPQHF.

This clonotype was observed many times. V gene TRBV15 combines with J gene TRBJ2-7; D perhaps matches TRBD1 (6 bases). Germline CDR1 and CDR2: LNHNV and YYDKDF (reference sequence). The CDR3 consists of 15 residues. V gave up 4 bases and J gave up 2 bases, with 15 bases separating them. The CDR3 loop reads CATSKGQGNPYEQYF. CDR3 nucleotide sequence: TGTGCCACCAGCAAGGGACAAGGGAACCCCTACGAGCAGTACTTC.

This clonotype was observed a few times. CDR3 sequence: CASGSSGYTGELFF. The DNA of the CDR3 is TGTGCCAGCGGATCTAGCGGATACACCGGGGAGCTGTTTTTT. V is TRBV6-1 and J is TRBJ2-2; TRBD2 matches 7 bases. The CDR3 totals 14 residues. V lost 8 bases and J lost 3; bases outside the gene matches: 6. Looked up from germline, CDR1 is MNHNS and CDR2 is SASEGT.

This clonotype was detected ten times or more. This chain joins TRBV5-1 and TRBJ2-6, with D perhaps TRBD2 (6 bases). The CDR3 is 16 residues long. Looked up from germline, CDR1 is SGHRS and CDR2 is YFSETQ. The germline V and J ends were trimmed by 0 bases and 2 bases, with 9 bases remaining between them. CDR3 bases: TGCGCCAGCAGCTTGGGACTAGGCCCTGGGGCCAACGTCCTGACTTTC. This codes for CASSLGLGPGANVLTF.

This clonotype came up many times. V gene TRBV6-2 or TRBV6-3 combines with J gene TRBJ2-7; no reliable D call. The ends were cut back, 2 bases at V and 9 bases at J, with 11 bases in the middle. The CDR3 is 12 residues long. The V gene's germline CDR1 is MNHEY and CDR2 SVGEGT. CDR3 protein: CASSYASRGQYF. The CDR3 nucleotides are TGTGCCAGCAGTTACGCCAGCCGAGGGCAGTACTTC.

Worth noting for this clonotype: Since a much larger clone is just one base distant, this may be a read error. Without the conserved terminal phenylalanine or tryptophan, this CDR3 likely stems from a read error. V and J are TRBV10-1 and TRBJ1-1, with 10 bases aligning to TRBD1. The CDR3 runs to 15 residues. CDR1 WNHNN and CDR2 SYGVQD come from the germline V gene (reference sequence). J gave up 5 bases and V 4 bases, and 7 bases lay outside the gene matches. CDR3 loop: CASSARDRGGTEAFL. The CDR3 region has the DNA TGCGCCAGCAGTGCCCGGGACAGGGGAGGAACTGAAGCTTTCCTT.

Ten or more counts support this clonotype. This chain links TRBV7-2 with TRBJ2-5, with 10 bases fitting TRBD2. The germline V gene encodes CDR1 SGHTA and CDR2 FQGNSA. The CDR3 sequence is 15 residues long. Trimming cost V 5 bases and J 1 base; bases outside gene matches: 4. CDR3 coding DNA: TGTGCCAGCAGCCTAACTAGCGGGGCCCAAGAGACCCAGTACTTC. This gives the protein CASSLTSGAQETQYF. The full variable domain, its missing parts supplied by reference TRBV7-2 and TRBJ2-5, is GAGVSQSPSNKVTEKGKDVELRCDPISGHTALYWYRQSLGQGLEFLIYFQGNSAPDKSGLPSDRFSAERTGGSVSTLTIQRTQQEDSAVYLCASSLTSGAQETQYFGPGTRLLVL.

The rearrangement uses TRBV24-1 and TRBJ2-7; 7 positions agree with TRBD1. Germline CDR1 reads KGHDR; CDR2 reads SFDVKD. The CDR3 extends over 14 amino acids. The V and J ends lost 4 bases and 3 bases, in that order; junction bases with no gene match: 5. The CDR3 reads CATSDDDRVYEQYF. Written as DNA, the CDR3 is TGTGCCACCAGTGACGACGACAGGGTCTACGAGCAGTACTTC.

This clonotype was counted a few times. The V gene is TRBV25-1, the J gene TRBJ2-3, with D possibly being TRBD1 (6 bases). Germline CDR1 MGHDK, CDR2 SYGVNS. The length of the CDR3 is 13 residues. The V gene lost 7 bases and the J gene lost 9 bases, with 17 bases spanning the gap. CDR3 nucleotide sequence: TGTGCCAGCACCGCAGGGGTACCAGGAACGCAGTATTTT. It codes for CASTAGVPGTQYF.

This sequence joins TRBV24-1 and TRBJ2-1; D is unresolved. CDR1 and CDR2 (germline): KGHDR, SFDVKD. Trimming pared 4 bases from V and 4 bases from J, leaving 4 bases between. This CDR3 comprises 12 residues. The CDR3 protein is CATSEQYNEQFF. Here the CDR3 DNA reads TGTGCCACCAGTGAACAGTACAATGAGCAGTTCTTC.

This clonotype occurred many times. The CDR3 loop is CAQGLASNSYEQYF. The DNA for the CDR3 is TGTGCCCAGGGACTAGCGTCAAACTCCTACGAGCAGTACTTC. The genes are TRBV30 and TRBJ2-7, with 10 nucleotides matching TRBD2. Losses at the gene ends were 8 bases for V and 0 bases for J; bases not matched to a gene: 7. CDR1 and CDR2 from the germline V gene are GTSNPN and SVGIG (reference sequence). The CDR3 is made up of 14 amino acids.

The rearrangement uses TRBV12-3 or TRBV12-4 and TRBJ2-3; 8 bases are a match to TRBD2. V lost 2 bases to trimming and J lost 5 bases; unmatched junction nucleotides: 12. The CDR3 is 17 residues long. The chain's CDR3 is CASSLSGGLVGGDTQYF. The CDR3 nucleotides are TGTGCCAGCAGTTTAAGTGGGGGACTAGTTGGAGGAGATACGCAGTATTTT.